Each of the 15 T cell receptor beta chains below was sequenced from the same sample in a study of tumor-infiltrating lymphocytes in primary liver carcinoma. Joint extraction of RNA and DNA used roughly 18-34 mg of bulk tissue that was unsorted. Starting from around 510 ng of total RNA, TCR beta cDNA was produced with a primer in the constant region. Three-round nested multiplex PCR performed with slightly modified ARM-PCR produced the TCR beta libraries. TRBV1-TRBV30 forward and Cbeta reverse primers drove the first two roughly 10-cycle rounds. TCRdb ran MiXCR on the multiplex PCR reads and lists one entry per CDR3 protein. The table lists approximately 190,000 distinct CDR3 sequences, around four fifths of them singletons. The specimen sequenced was tumor tissue from primary liver carcinoma. The receptors derive from a middle-aged man with primary liver carcinoma and hepatitis B virus infection.

The chain combines TRBV30 with TRBJ2-1; TRBD2 aligns across 8 bases. Germline V gene lookup returns CDR1 GTSNPN and CDR2 SVGIG (reference sequence). The CDR3 is made up of 16 amino acids. The V and J ends lost 1 base and 15 bases, in that order; junction bases with no gene match: 20. The CDR3 spells CAWSGVTGGRDNEVFF. The CDR3 nucleotides are TGTGCCTGGAGTGGGGTAACGGGAGGGAGGGACAATGAGGTGTTCTTC.

This clonotype was detected once. No conserved phenylalanine or tryptophan ends this CDR3, so it is likely a read error. The V gene is TRBV6-5, the J gene TRBJ2-1, with 7 bases matching TRBD2. Trimming cost V 6 bases and J 4 bases; bases outside gene matches: 9. The length of the CDR3 is 15 residues. Germline V gene lookup returns CDR1 MNHEY and CDR2 SVGAGI. This CDR3 is CASRSSGNAYNEQFI. CDR3 nucleotide sequence: TGTGCCAGCAGGTCCAGCGGGAATGCTTACAATGAGCAGTTCATC.

The CDR3 region is CASSPSTGYGYTF. In DNA, the CDR3 is TGTGCCAGCAGCCCCTCGACCGGCTATGGCTACACCTTC. V and J are TRBV9 and TRBJ1-2, with D hard to call. The CDR3 length is 13 residues. Germline V gene sequence: CDR1 SGDLS, CDR2 YYNGEE. V was cut by 4 bases and J by 4 bases, with 11 bases left in between.

In regard to this clonotype: A read error is possible here, since a much larger clone lies one base away. The rearrangement joins TRBV7-9 to TRBJ2-2, with D uncertain. Trimming shortened V by 7 bases and J by 6 bases, and 12 bases separated the two germline ends. Germline V gives CDR1 SEHNR, CDR2 FQNEAQ (reference sequence). The CDR3 runs to 13 residues. The CDR3 region is CASIPGFPGELFF. CDR3 in DNA: TGTGCCAGCATCCCCGGGTTTCCCGGGGAGCTGTTTTTT.

Concerning this clonotype itself: The missing conserved phenylalanine or tryptophan at the end of this CDR3 makes a read error likely. The rearrangement joins TRBV29-1 to TRBJ2-5, with D unresolved. Trimming shortened V by 2 bases and J by 2 bases, and 9 bases separated the two germline ends. CDR3 size: 13 residues. Germline CDR1 and CDR2: SQVTM and ANQGSEA. The CDR3 is CSVEFRQQETQYL. The DNA of the CDR3 is TGCAGCGTTGAATTCCGCCAACAAGAGACCCAGTACTTA.

At least ten counts were recorded for this clonotype. This chain uses TRBV6-2 or TRBV6-3 with TRBJ2-2; 8 positions match TRBD2. V dropped 0 bases and J dropped 2; count of bases not matched to a gene: 8. CDR3 size: 18 residues. The germline V gene encodes CDR1 MNHEY and CDR2 SVGEGT. CDR3: CASSYSSKREINTGELFF. CDR3 nucleotide sequence: TGTGCCAGCAGTTACTCGAGTAAGCGGGAGATAAACACCGGGGAGCTGTTTTTT.

A note on this clonotype: This is likely a read error, given that the CDR3 carries no conserved phenylalanine or tryptophan at its end. The limits of the CDR3 on the DNA are not certain, so only TCRdb's listed CDR3 is given. The V gene is TRBV11-2, the J gene TRBJ1-5; TRBD1 reflects the table's D call only, with no check against the DNA. Germline assignment: CDR1 SGHAT and CDR2 FQNNGV. The CDR3 numbers 16 amino acids, ends counted. The CDR3 region is CAGSLKGGLTNQPHHI.

Of note for this clonotype: A junction end diverges from the germline sequence, so it may reflect a read error. The CDR3 sequence: CANSMFGTSGATTGELFF. The CDR3 DNA is TGTGCCAACAGTATGTTCGGGACTAGCGGGGCGACCACCGGGGAGCTGTTTTTT. The chain uses TRBV6-6 and TRBJ2-2, with 13 bases lining up with TRBD2. Looked up from germline, CDR1 is MNHNY and CDR2 is SVGAGI (reference sequence). This CDR3 comprises 18 residues.

As regards this clonotype: Relative to the germline gene, one junction end is altered; a read error may explain this. The chain carries TRBV29-1 and TRBJ2-5; D may be TRBD1 (6 bases). The CDR3 has 12 residues. Germline CDR1 reads SQVTM; CDR2 reads ANQGSEA. CDR3 protein: CSVPQGWMTQYF. In DNA, the CDR3 is TGCAGCGTGCCACAGGGATGGATGACCCAATACTTC.

In the case of this clonotype: Sequence at one end of the junction differs from germline and may be a read error. The CDR3 nucleotides read TGTGCCAGCAGTTTATCCCGGGACTCCTTCTACGAGCAGAACTTC. It codes for CASSLSRDSFYEQNF. The V gene is TRBV11-1, the J gene TRBJ2-7; D perhaps matches TRBD2 (6 bases). Looked up from germline, CDR1 is SGHAT and CDR2 is FQDESV (reference sequence). This CDR3 is built from 15 residues.

Note on this clonotype: Without the conserved terminal phenylalanine or tryptophan, this CDR3 likely stems from a read error. The chain couples TRBV5-6 to TRBJ2-5; D gene ambiguous. The V gene lost 2 bases and the J gene lost 2 bases, with 7 bases spanning the gap. CDR3 length: 13 amino acids. Germline CDR1 reads SGHDT; CDR2 reads YYEEEE. CDR3 sequence reads: CASSFGAQETQYI. CDR3 DNA sequence: TGTGCCAGCAGCTTCGGCGCGCAAGAGACCCAGTACATT.

With respect to this clonotype: One junction end disagrees with the germline gene, perhaps due to a read error. This sequence joins TRBV5-1 and TRBJ1-3; D unclear. The germline CDR1 and CDR2 sequences are SGHRS and YFSETQ. CDR3 size: 15 residues. CDR3 sequence reads: CVSSLFAGSGNTICF. Here the CDR3 DNA reads TGCGTCAGCAGCTTGTTCGCAGGCTCTGGAAACACCATATGTTTT.

As concerns this clonotype: This may come from a read error, since a much larger clone is one base off. V is TRBV7-8 and J is TRBJ2-7, with D possibly matching TRBD2 (5 bases). Trimming shortened V by 5 bases and J by 0 bases, and 14 bases separated the two germline ends. CDR3 size: 15 residues. Per the germline V gene, CDR1 is SGHVS and CDR2 is FQNEAQ. CDR3 coding DNA: TGTGCCAGCAGCCGCGGTCCGGACTGCTCCTACGAGCAGTACTTC. This encodes CASSRGPDCSYEQYF.

The V gene is TRBV5-1, the J gene TRBJ2-3; D might be TRBD2 (5 bases). The CDR3 is 18 residues long. Per the germline V gene, CDR1 is SGHRS and CDR2 is YFSETQ. The V end lost 4 bases, the J end lost 3 bases, and 24 bases lay between the germline ends. CDR3 loop: CASSIGLRLETITDTQYF. In DNA form, the CDR3 reads TGCGCCAGCAGCATTGGACTCCGATTGGAAACCATAACAGATACGCAGTATTTT.

In regard to this clonotype: The junction and the germline gene differ at one end; a read error may be behind it. The chain combines TRBV30 with TRBJ2-2; maybe TRBD2 (6 bases). Germline lookup yields CDR1 GTSNPN and CDR2 SVGIG (reference sequence). This CDR3 has 14 amino acids. The CDR3 loop is CAWKTVGNTGELIF. The CDR3 DNA reads TGTGCCTGGAAAACGGTGGGGAACACGGGGGAGCTGATTTTT.